These T cell receptor beta chains were read from a single sample in a study of shared clonotypes between healthy human individuals. Clones were sequenced by immunoSEQ multiplex PCR, and TCRdb holds only the in-frame ones, with some missing. Among about 2.3 million clones listed, roughly 92% were seen once. Sequencing input: naive CD4+ T cells from PBMCs. These receptors all come from a young man in good health. Some clones in this sample may be carry-over from other donors' samples. The CDR3 runs from the conserved cysteine through the conserved F or W.

>TRBV6-5
CASSYSRGTAKNIQYF
>TRBV5-1
CASSLELAGKQYF
>TRBV7-2
CASSLLVGTEAEAFF
>TRBV19
CASSIWAEEKLFF
>TRBV5-6
CASSLVGGGSYEQYF
>TRBV4-1
CASSQDGAPRDTQYF
>TRBV7-2
CANRLLANTGELFF
>TRBV9
CASSPTGVAEQFF
>TRBV6-5
CASSALAGGSYEQYF
>TRBV30
CAWRGGGRERNYGYTF
>TRBV27
CASSPGRVLASSTDTQYF
>TRBV2
CASSERRLASTDTQYF
>TRBV5-6
CASSLVEDTQYF
>TRBV19
CASSIGAQETQYF
>TRBV7-9
CASRHLYQETQYF
>TRBV30
CACTTRGKGDNEKLFF
>TRBV18
CASSGSGTEAFF
>TRBV4-1
CASSQGLFYGYTF
>TRBV7-3
CASSALGSSTGELFF
>TRBV5-4
CASSLETSGLNTQYF